This TCR beta chain was found in a study of T cell responses to AZD1222 COVID-19 vaccine. Worth noting for this clone: The antigen remains undetermined.

Study results and caveats: The number of AZD1222 recipients seropositive at baseline was only five or six. White British people made up most donors, females outnumbered males, and clonal diversity was possibly underestimated. Repertoire collection took place solely once the T cell response had peaked.

The assay was immunoSEQ multiplex PCR, and TCRdb's table has in-frame clones only and misses some. Of some 150,000 clones detected, roughly nine tenths appear once; the ten largest clones hold roughly 1.5%. The CDR3 is 14 residues long. The germline V gene has CDR1 SNHLY and CDR2 FYNNEI. With 4 bases clipped from V and 5 bases from J, the junction kept 6 bases outside the gene matches. This TCR came from an adult who received the AZD1222 COVID-19 vaccine. The chain has TRBV2 and TRBJ2-3; TRBD1 matches at 7 bases. The sample here was peripheral blood, taken 28 days after the second AZD1222 dose. This CDR3 reads CASSGTRGQDTQYF. The CDR3 bases are TGTGCCAGCAGTGGCACGAGGGGGCAAGATACGCAGTATTTT. The full variable domain, in which reference TRBV2 and TRBJ2-3 provide the parts outside the CDR3, is EPEVTQTPSHQVTQMGQEVILRCVPISNHLYFYWYRQILGQKVEFLVSFYNNEISEKSEIFDDQFSVERPDGSNFTLKIRSTKLEDSAMYFCASSGTRGQDTQYFGPGTRLTVL.